This TCR beta chain originates from a study of blood T cell repertoires in COVID-19. Germline trimming cut 3 bases from V and 5 bases from J; bases unmatched to any gene: 6. CDR3 length equals 14 residues. Germline assignment: CDR1 LNHDA and CDR2 SQIVND (reference sequence). Clones were read by immunoSEQ multiplex PCR, and TCRdb kept only the in-frame ones, dropping some. The sample yields fewer than 300,000 clones, roughly 80% seen once. Sequenced material: PBMCs or T cells enriched from blood (not recorded which). The chain combines TRBV19 with TRBJ2-7, with 8 bases fitting TRBD1. The receptor was isolated from a man aged 35 to 55 who had been exposed to COVID-19. CDR3 in DNA: TGTGCCAGTAGTATTAGGGACAGGTTCGACGAGCAGTACTTC. Its translation is CASSIRDRFDEQYF. Variable domain in full (rest from reference TRBV19 and TRBJ2-7): DGGITQSPKYLFRKEGQNVTLSCEQNLNHDAMYWYRQDPGQGLRLIYYSQIVNDFQKGDIAEGYSVSREKKESFPLTVTSAQKNPTAFYLCASSIRDRFDEQYFGPGTRLTVT.